One and the same sample provided the 23 T cell receptor beta chains below, sequenced in a study of regulatory T cells in long-lasting Graves disease (dated by TCRdb to the early 2020s). The time point label of this sample denotes: newly diagnosed GD, antithyroid drugs for less than 3 months. RNA was extracted from PBMCs in TRIzol for both TCR sequencing and RNA sequencing. Library generation was performed with multiplex PCR. Sequencing relied on an Illumina HiSeq 4000. iRepertoire HTBI primers and Arm-PCR amplification of CDR3 regions were used to construct TCR beta libraries. The public reads were run again by TCRdb, first through fastp at Q25 and then through MiXCR, and only productive beta chains were kept. Rows with a matching CDR3 protein are joined into one entry that keeps the most common DNA and genes. In all, the sample holds around 420,000 distinct CDR3 sequences, and roughly 15% of those were seen once. The top ten constitute approximately 8% of the sample.

This sample also appeared in a second study, on T cells in Graves' hyperthyroidism and ophthalmopathy.

Sequencing was performed on peripheral blood mononuclear cells (PBMCs), taken at new diagnosis, from a patient treated with antithyroid drugs. All receptors come from a middle-aged woman with Graves disease. Donor details come from another sample of the same person, matched by shared clones.

This clonotype was seen ten or more times. The genes are TRBV28 and TRBJ2-7, with 7 bases fitting TRBD1. Germline V gene lookup returns CDR1 MDHEN and CDR2 SYDVKM. CDR3 size: 14 residues. The J segment lost 1 base and the V segment lost 3 bases, leaving 3 bases of the junction unmatched. In DNA form, the CDR3 reads TGTGCCAGCAGTTTCCCGGACAGGTCCTACGAGCAGTACTTC. Its protein product is CASSFPDRSYEQYF.

This clonotype was picked up many times. The genes are TRBV6-1 and TRBJ2-7, with D unclear. There are 13 residues in the CDR3. Per the germline V gene, CDR1 is MNHNS and CDR2 is SASEGT. V shed 1 base and J shed 5 bases, with 9 bases lying between them. CDR3 amino acids: CASSEDKYHEQYF. As DNA, the CDR3 is TGTGCCAGCAGTGAAGATAAGTACCACGAGCAGTACTTC.

This sequence joins TRBV19 and TRBJ1-2; 9 positions agree with TRBD1. The V gene's germline CDR1 is LNHDA and CDR2 SQIVND (reference sequence). Trimming removed 2 bases from V and 4 bases from J; junction bases left unmatched: 5. The CDR3 spans 15 residues. The CDR3 protein is CASSILGQGVYGYTF. The CDR3 bases are TGTGCCAGTAGTATATTGGGACAGGGAGTCTATGGCTACACCTTC.

This clonotype was seen only a few times. V is TRBV19 and J is TRBJ2-2, with 10 bases that match TRBD2. After removal of 3 bases from V and 5 bases from J, the junction contained 6 bases not matched to a gene. Germline loops: CDR1 LNHDA, CDR2 SQIVND (reference sequence). The length of the CDR3 is 16 residues. The CDR3 coding sequence is TGTGCCAGTAGTATGGGTCTAGCGGGAGTTACCGGGGAGCTGTTTTTT. This sequence encodes CASSMGLAGVTGELFF.

The chain is built from TRBV6-9 and TRBJ1-2; 9 nucleotides line up with TRBD1. J gave up 4 bases and V 7 bases, and 10 bases lay outside the gene matches. Germline V lookup: CDR1 MNHGY, CDR2 SVAAGI. The CDR3 spans 15 residues. CDR3 residues: CASNYEGQGCYGYTF. The DNA of the CDR3 is TGTGCCAGCAATTACGAAGGACAGGGGTGCTATGGCTACACCTTC.

This clonotype was recorded at least ten times. J is TRBJ2-3 and V is TRBV11-3; D is uncertain. This CDR3 spans 15 amino acids. Trimming removed 5 bases at V and 1 base at J, with 13 bases between. Germline assignment: CDR1 SGHNT and CDR2 YENEEA. The CDR3 spells CASSPERSGTDTQYF. In nucleotides, the CDR3 is TGTGCCAGCAGCCCCGAAAGGAGCGGCACAGATACGCAGTATTTT. The complete variable domain, with remaining parts taken from reference TRBV11-3 and TRBJ2-3, reads EAGVVQSPRYKIIEKKQPVAFWCNPISGHNTLYWYLQNLGQGPELLIRYENEEAVDDSQLPKDRFSAERLKGVDSTLKIQPAELGDSAVYLCASSPERSGTDTQYFGPGTRLTVL.

This chain connects TRBV29-1 to TRBJ1-2, with D tentatively TRBD1 (5 bases). V was shortened by 4 bases and J by 3 bases, with 15 bases between the two germline ends. Germline CDR1 SQVTM, CDR2 ANQGSEA. This CDR3 region has 14 residues. Here the CDR3 reads CSVVSPDRDYGYTF. The CDR3 DNA reads as TGCAGCGTTGTGTCGCCCGACAGAGACTATGGCTACACCTTC.

Ten or more counts support this clonotype. This sequence joins TRBV6-2 or TRBV6-3 and TRBJ2-3; 8 bases align to TRBD2. CDR3 length equals 18 residues. Germline V gene lookup returns CDR1 MNHEY and CDR2 SVGEGT. Unmatched junction bases numbered 14, after V lost 2 bases and J lost 4 bases. CDR3 sequence (DNA): TGTGCCAGCAGTTACGCCCTACTAGCGGAAAGAGGAGCAGATACGCAGTATTTT. Translated, it gives CASSYALLAERGADTQYF.

CDR3 nucleotide sequence: TGTGCCAGCAGTTCCATTCCGCGTCTAGCGGGAGTTGGTGAGCAGTTCTTC. Protein sequence: CASSSIPRLAGVGEQFF. The genes are TRBV28 and TRBJ2-1, with 10 positions matching TRBD2. J gave up 9 bases and V 4 bases, and 15 bases lay outside the gene matches. The CDR3 spans 17 residues. Germline V gene sequence: CDR1 MDHEN, CDR2 SYDVKM.

The chain uses TRBV29-1 and TRBJ2-7; D gene unclear. Deletions cut 7 bases from V and 6 bases from J, with 19 bases between. The CDR3 is 13 amino acids. The germline V gene has CDR1 SQVTM and CDR2 ANQGSEA. The CDR3 nucleotides read TGCAGCGCCCAGCCAGACGGGCTCTGCGAGCAGTACTTC. Its translation is CSAQPDGLCEQYF.

This clonotype has at least ten counts. V and J are TRBV20-1 and TRBJ2-3; 9 positions match TRBD2. The CDR3 loop spans 15 amino acids. Germline V gene lookup returns CDR1 DFQATT and CDR2 SNEGSKA (reference sequence). Trimming took 6 bases from V and 3 from J; bases not matched to a gene: 10. This CDR3 reads CSASRASGNTDTQYF. The CDR3 nucleotides read TGCAGTGCCTCCAGGGCTAGCGGGAATACAGATACGCAGTATTTT.

This clonotype was observed many times. The chain combines TRBV12-5 with TRBJ2-3; D might be TRBD2 (6 bases). From germline, CDR1 is LGHNT and CDR2 FRNRAP. The CDR3 is 16 amino acids. The V gene lost 7 bases and the J gene lost 1 base, with 18 bases spanning the gap. CDR3 sequence reads: CASALPMGEGTDTQYF. As DNA, the CDR3 is TGTGCTAGTGCCCTACCGATGGGGGAGGGCACAGATACGCAGTATTTT.

V usage is TRBV4-1 and J usage is TRBJ1-1; 8 positions match TRBD1. Per the germline V gene, CDR1 is MGHRA and CDR2 is YSYEKL. This CDR3 has 15 residues. V shed 0 bases and J 1 base; nucleotides not matched to a gene: 1. The CDR3 spells CASSQEGQGNTEAFF. Here the CDR3 DNA reads TGCGCCAGCAGCCAAGAAGGACAGGGGAACACTGAAGCTTTCTTT.

In its sample, this clonotype was seen many times. The chain links TRBV7-9 to TRBJ2-1; 8 bases are a match to TRBD1. J was trimmed by 8 bases and V by 2 bases; bases with no gene match: 8. The germline V gene encodes CDR1 SEHNR and CDR2 FQNEAQ (reference sequence). The CDR3 is 15 residues long. This CDR3 is CASSLLMTGAHEQFF. The CDR3 DNA reads TGTGCCAGCAGCTTACTCATGACAGGGGCTCATGAGCAGTTCTTC.

This chain connects TRBV7-6 to TRBJ2-5; 14 bases align to TRBD2. Trimming cost V 6 bases and J 2 bases; bases outside gene matches: 5. The CDR3 consists of 16 residues. Looked up from germline, CDR1 is SGHVS and CDR2 is FNYEAQ. The CDR3 region has the DNA TGTGCCAGCAGAAGGACTAGCGGGAGGCCTCAAGAGACCCAGTACTTC. It codes for CASRRTSGRPQETQYF.

The sample holds many counts of this clonotype. The V gene is TRBV12-5, the J gene TRBJ2-5, with 8 nucleotides matching TRBD2. Unmatched junction bases numbered 6, after V lost 4 bases and J lost 5 bases. The length of the CDR3 is 14 residues. Germline-derived CDR1 and CDR2 are LGHNT and FRNRAP. CDR3 residues: CASGSPGGGETQYF. The DNA of the CDR3 is TGTGCTAGTGGTTCTCCGGGGGGGGGGGAGACCCAGTACTTC.

This clonotype was observed at least ten times. The rearrangement links TRBV11-3 to TRBJ1-2, with TRBD1 matching over 7 bases. V shed 9 bases, J shed 1 base, and the junction held 8 bases outside the gene matches. Per germline, CDR1 SGHNT and CDR2 YENEEA. The CDR3 is 14 amino acids. CDR3 in DNA: TGTGCCAGACGCGGGGACAGATATAACTATGGCTACACCTTC. This sequence encodes CARRGDRYNYGYTF.

Points on this clonotype: At one of its ends the junction is not consistent with the germline gene, which may arise from a read error. The rearrangement links TRBV5-1 to TRBJ2-7; no clear D gene. CDR3 length: 14 amino acids. The V gene's germline CDR1 is SGHRS and CDR2 YFSETQ. The CDR3 loop is CTSSLDPKHYEQYF. For the CDR3, the DNA is TGCACCAGCAGCTTGGACCCTAAGCACTACGAGCAGTACTTC.

This clonotype has ten or more counts. The chain combines TRBV3-1 with TRBJ2-7; 8 bases map to TRBD1. V was pared by 5 bases and J by 4 bases, with 13 bases of the junction left unmatched. CDR1 LGHDT and CDR2 YNNKEL come from the germline V gene (reference sequence). The CDR3 covers 16 residues. The CDR3 sequence: CASSTSSGGGKYEQYF. CDR3 bases: TGTGCCAGCAGCACCTCCTCAGGGGGCGGAAAATACGAGCAGTACTTC.

This clonotype has ten or more counts. V is TRBV5-5 and J is TRBJ2-1; 12 positions agree with TRBD2. V dropped 0 bases and J dropped 14; count of bases not matched to a gene: 15. The germline V gene has CDR1 SGHKS and CDR2 YYEKEE (reference sequence). This CDR3 has 17 amino acids. The CDR3 DNA reads TGTGCCAGCAGCTTGGCCACCCAGGGACTAGCGGGCGCTTTGGAGTTCTTC. Amino acid sequence: CASSLATQGLAGALEFF. The full variable domain, rest sourced from reference TRBV5-5 and TRBJ2-1, is DAGVTQSPTHLIKTRGQQVTLRCSPISGHKSVSWYQQVLGQGPQFIFQYYEKEERGRGNFPDRFSARQFPNYSSELNVNALLLGDSALYLCASSLATQGLAGALEFFGPGTRLTVL.

The V gene is TRBV10-3, the J gene TRBJ2-7; 12 positions agree with TRBD2. Germline-derived CDR1 and CDR2 are ENHRY and SYGVKD. Losses at the gene ends were 5 bases for V and 3 bases for J; bases not matched to a gene: 5. There are 15 residues in the CDR3. CDR3 sequence: CAISTPGLAGYEQYF. CDR3 coding DNA: TGTGCCATCAGTACACCGGGACTAGCGGGCTACGAGCAGTACTTC.

Regarding this clonotype: A much larger clone lies a single base off, so this may be a read error. V and J are TRBV2 and TRBJ2-2; D may correspond to TRBD1 or TRBD2 (5 bases each). The CDR3 consists of 13 residues. The germline gives CDR1 SNHLY, CDR2 FYNNEI. With 11 bases removed from V and 3 bases from J, the gap between germline ends came to 13 bases. The CDR3 nucleotides read TGTGCCGGACACTCGGGGCACACCGGGGAGCTGTTTTTT. As protein: CAGHSGHTGELFF.

This clonotype appeared many times. The V gene is TRBV19, the J gene TRBJ2-7; tentatively, D is TRBD2 (5 bases). The CDR3 covers 14 residues. V shed 1 base and J shed 3 bases, with 10 bases lying between them. Germline lookup yields CDR1 LNHDA and CDR2 SQIVND (reference sequence). This chain's CDR3 is CASSIGGRNYEQYF. Here the CDR3 DNA reads TGTGCCAGTAGTATAGGAGGGCGTAACTACGAGCAGTACTTC.